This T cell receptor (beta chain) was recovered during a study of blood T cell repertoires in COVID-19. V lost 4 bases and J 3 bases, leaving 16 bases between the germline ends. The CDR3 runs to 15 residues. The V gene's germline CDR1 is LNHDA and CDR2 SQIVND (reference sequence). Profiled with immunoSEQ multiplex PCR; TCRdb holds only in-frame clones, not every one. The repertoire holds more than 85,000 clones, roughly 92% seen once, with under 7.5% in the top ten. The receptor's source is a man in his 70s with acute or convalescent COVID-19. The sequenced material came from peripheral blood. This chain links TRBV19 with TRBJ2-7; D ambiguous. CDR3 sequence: CASSNPRGSHYEQYF. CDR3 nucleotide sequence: TGTGCCAGTAGTAATCCCAGAGGCAGCCACTACGAGCAGTACTTC.